This TCR beta chain was sequenced in a study of blood T cell repertoires in COVID-19. Overall study: The origin of the acute and convalescent COVID-19 samples was the United States, Italy and Spain. T cells, B-cell-depleted T cells, or PBMCs provided the cDNA or gDNA that served as material.

This clone has more than one count but fewer than ten. Source study methods: Quantification of nucleated cells was approximated via reference gene primer amplification. The table came from immunoSEQ multiplex PCR; TCRdb's copy has only in-frame clones and leaves some out. V and J calls and clone size are copied from that table; D and trimming were computed from the DNA. This sample yields around 140,000 clones, of which 78% are seen a single time; 1.9% belongs to the top ten. V lost 2 bases and J lost 0, with 9 bases in between. CDR3 length: 14 residues. The germline V gene encodes CDR1 SGHDT and CDR2 YYEEEE.

Sequenced: peripheral blood. This chain uses TRBV5-6 with TRBJ2-7; D is unclear. This TCR came from an older woman with acute or convalescent COVID-19. CDR3 region: CASSLRVSSYEQYF. CDR3 DNA sequence: TGTGCCAGCAGCTTACGTGTTAGCTCCTACGAGCAGTACTTC.